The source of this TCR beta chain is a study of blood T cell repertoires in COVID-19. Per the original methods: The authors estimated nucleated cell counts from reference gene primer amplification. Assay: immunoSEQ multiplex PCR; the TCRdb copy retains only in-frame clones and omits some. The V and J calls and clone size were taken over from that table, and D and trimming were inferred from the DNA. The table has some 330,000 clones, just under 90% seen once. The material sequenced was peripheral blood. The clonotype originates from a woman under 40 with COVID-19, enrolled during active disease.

CDR3 sequence reads: CASSQEGQGLGYTF. CDR3 nucleotide sequence: TGTGCCAGCAGCCAAGAGGGACAGGGGCTTGGCTACACCTTC. The rearrangement joins TRBV3-1 (or the pseudogene TRBV3-2) to TRBJ1-2; 10 bases map to TRBD1. The CDR3 loop spans 14 amino acids. J was trimmed by 7 bases and V by 0 bases; bases with no gene match: 2. CDR1 is LGHDT, CDR2 YNNKEL, per germline (reference sequence).